This T cell receptor beta chain comes out of a study of CD8+ T cells in alopecia areata. Study-wide background: Treatment comprised oral tofacitinib, 5 to 10 mg twice daily, in treated patients. Tofacitinib therapy lasting 6 to 18 months was followed by 6 months off drug. Study-level points and caveats: Especially in alopecia totalis/universalis, lesional scalp showed greater clonality than normal scalp did.

Germline CDR1 and CDR2: SEHNR and FQNEAQ (reference sequence). The CDR3 totals 16 residues. On this clone: The antigen is not known. The junction does not match germline at one end; this may be a read error.

Once RNA had been extracted, it was reverse transcribed into cDNA to act as the sequencing template. Sequencing used immunoSEQ multiplex PCR; TCRdb keeps in-frame clones, though not all of them. The sample lists over 150,000 clones, 63% seen once, with 1.7% in the top ten. Sorting of PBMCs yielded the CD4+ and CD8+ T cells. Source: CD4+ T cells sorted from blood, taken at week 0. The source of this sequence is a human donor with alopecia areata. The chain is built from TRBV7-9 and TRBJ2-3, with TRBD2 matching over 12 bases. This CDR3 is CASSRGLAGIPDTQYF. CDR3 coding DNA: TGCGCCAGCAGCCGCGGACTAGCGGGGATACCAGATACGCAGTATTTT.